This T cell receptor (beta chain) was sequenced during a study of T cells after yellow fever vaccination. Study-wide results and caveats: Researchers noted that a small share of clonotypes showed up in both CD4 and CD8 compartments.

Ten or more counts support this clonotype. Its target is not known. TCRdb re-analysed the 5' RACE reads in MiXCR, keeping a single row per CDR3 protein. Among about 330,000 distinct CDR3 sequences listed, about 4% were seen once. CDR3 size: 12 residues. Germline values: CDR1 SEHNR, CDR2 FQNEAQ (reference sequence). The germline V and J ends were trimmed by 2 bases and 6 bases, with 7 bases remaining between them. The chain recombines TRBV7-9 with TRBJ1-2; no clear D gene. The source material was PBMCs, sampled 5 days after the yellow fever booster vaccination. This sequence was found in a man aged 18 to 30 who received the YFV17D yellow fever vaccine. The CDR3 bases are TGTGCCAGCAGCTTAACCGGGAATGGCTACACCTTC. Protein product: CASSLTGNGYTF.